This T cell receptor beta chain was found in a study of T-cell reconstitution after alpha-beta-depleted transplantation in children. The ends were cut back, 0 bases at V and 13 bases at J, with 19 bases in the middle. This CDR3 spans 15 amino acids. Germline V gene lookup returns CDR1 MGHRA and CDR2 YSYEKL. During its preparation, the TCRbeta library received unique molecular identifiers. TCRdb redid the calling of the PCR reads with MiXCR, one entry per CDR3 protein. The sample records 500,000 to 600,000 distinct CDR3 sequences, 15% to 20% being singletons. The clonotype was recovered from a human donor who donated a stem cell graft to a child with acute lymphoblastic leukemia. The sample was PBMCs from the stem cell graft donor, taken from the stem cell graft. The chain uses TRBV4-1 and TRBJ2-1; tentatively, D is TRBD1 or TRBD2 (5 bases each). The CDR3 nucleotides read TGCGCCAGCAGCCAAGATCCACTAGGGGTCCTCCCCCAGTTCTTC. It codes for CASSQDPLGVLPQFF.